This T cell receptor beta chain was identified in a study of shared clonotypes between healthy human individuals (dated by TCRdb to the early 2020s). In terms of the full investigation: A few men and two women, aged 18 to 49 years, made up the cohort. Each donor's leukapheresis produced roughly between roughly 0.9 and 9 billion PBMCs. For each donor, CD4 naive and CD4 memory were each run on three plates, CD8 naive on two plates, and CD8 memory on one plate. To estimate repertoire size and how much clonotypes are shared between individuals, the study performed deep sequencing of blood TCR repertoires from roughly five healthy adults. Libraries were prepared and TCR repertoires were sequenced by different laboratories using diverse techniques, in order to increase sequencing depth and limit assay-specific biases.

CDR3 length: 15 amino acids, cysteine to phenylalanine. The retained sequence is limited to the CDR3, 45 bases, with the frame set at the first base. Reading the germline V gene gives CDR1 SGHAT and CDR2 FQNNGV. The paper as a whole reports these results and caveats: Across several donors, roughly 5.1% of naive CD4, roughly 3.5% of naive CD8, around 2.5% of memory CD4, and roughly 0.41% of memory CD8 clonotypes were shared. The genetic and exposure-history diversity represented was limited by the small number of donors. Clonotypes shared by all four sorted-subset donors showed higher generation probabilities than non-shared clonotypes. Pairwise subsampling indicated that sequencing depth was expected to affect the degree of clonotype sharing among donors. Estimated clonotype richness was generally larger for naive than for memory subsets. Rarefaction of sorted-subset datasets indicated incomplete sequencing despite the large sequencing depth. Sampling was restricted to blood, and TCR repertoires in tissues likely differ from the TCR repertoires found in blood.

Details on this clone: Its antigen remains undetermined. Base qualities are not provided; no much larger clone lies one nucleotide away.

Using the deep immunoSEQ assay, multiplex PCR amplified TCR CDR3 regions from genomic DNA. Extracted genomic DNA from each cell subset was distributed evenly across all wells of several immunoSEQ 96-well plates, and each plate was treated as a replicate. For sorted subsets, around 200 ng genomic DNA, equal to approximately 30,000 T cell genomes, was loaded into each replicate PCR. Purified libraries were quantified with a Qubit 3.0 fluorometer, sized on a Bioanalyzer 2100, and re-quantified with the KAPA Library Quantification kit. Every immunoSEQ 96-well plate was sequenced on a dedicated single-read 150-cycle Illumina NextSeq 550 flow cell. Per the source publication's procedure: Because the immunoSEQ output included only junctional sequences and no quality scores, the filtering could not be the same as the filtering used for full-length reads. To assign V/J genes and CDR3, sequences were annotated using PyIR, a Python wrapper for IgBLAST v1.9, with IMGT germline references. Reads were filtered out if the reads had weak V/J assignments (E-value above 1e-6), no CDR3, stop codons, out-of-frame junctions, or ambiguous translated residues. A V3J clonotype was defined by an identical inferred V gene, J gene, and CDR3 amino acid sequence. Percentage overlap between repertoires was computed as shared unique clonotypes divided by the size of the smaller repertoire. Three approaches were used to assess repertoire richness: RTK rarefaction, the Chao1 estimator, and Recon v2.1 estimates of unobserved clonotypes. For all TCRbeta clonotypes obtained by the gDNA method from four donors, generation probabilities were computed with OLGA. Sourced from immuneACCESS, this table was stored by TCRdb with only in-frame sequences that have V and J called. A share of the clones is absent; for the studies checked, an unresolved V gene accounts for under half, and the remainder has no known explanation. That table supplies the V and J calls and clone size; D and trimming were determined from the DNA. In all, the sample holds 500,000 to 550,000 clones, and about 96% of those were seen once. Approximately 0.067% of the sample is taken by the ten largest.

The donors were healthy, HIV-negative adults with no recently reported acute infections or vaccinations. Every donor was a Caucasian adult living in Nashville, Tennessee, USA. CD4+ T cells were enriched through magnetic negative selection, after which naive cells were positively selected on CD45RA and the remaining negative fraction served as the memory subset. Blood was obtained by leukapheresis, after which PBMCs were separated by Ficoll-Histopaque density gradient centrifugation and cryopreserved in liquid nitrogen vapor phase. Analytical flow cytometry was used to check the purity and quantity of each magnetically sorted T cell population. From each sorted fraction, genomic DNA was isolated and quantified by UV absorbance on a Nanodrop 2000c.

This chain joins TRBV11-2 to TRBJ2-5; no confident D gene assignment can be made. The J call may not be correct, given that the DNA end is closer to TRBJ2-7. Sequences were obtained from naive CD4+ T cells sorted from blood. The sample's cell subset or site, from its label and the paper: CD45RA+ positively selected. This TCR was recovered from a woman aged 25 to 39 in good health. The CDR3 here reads CASTRWSGRSYEQYF. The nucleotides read TGTGCCAGCACCAGGTGGTCAGGTCGTTCCTACGAGCAGTACTTC.